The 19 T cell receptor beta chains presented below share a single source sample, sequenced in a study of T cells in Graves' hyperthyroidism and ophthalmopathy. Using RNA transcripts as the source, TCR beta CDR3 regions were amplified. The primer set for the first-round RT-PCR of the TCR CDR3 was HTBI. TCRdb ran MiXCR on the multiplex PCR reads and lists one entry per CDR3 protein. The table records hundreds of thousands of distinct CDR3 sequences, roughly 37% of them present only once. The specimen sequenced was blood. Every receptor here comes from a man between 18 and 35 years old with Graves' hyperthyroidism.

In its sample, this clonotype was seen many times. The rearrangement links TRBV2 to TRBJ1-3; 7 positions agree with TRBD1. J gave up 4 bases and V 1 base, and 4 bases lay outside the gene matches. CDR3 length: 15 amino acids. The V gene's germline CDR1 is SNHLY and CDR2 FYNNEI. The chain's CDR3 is CASSEVGQNGNTIYF. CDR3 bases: TGTGCCAGCAGTGAAGTGGGACAGAACGGAAACACCATATATTTT.

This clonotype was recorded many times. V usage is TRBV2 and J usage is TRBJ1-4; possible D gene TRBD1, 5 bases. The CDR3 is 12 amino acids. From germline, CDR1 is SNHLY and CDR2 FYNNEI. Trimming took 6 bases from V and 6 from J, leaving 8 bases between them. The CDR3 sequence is CASRGGYEKLFF. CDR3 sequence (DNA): TGTGCCAGCAGGGGGGGGTATGAAAAACTGTTTTTT.

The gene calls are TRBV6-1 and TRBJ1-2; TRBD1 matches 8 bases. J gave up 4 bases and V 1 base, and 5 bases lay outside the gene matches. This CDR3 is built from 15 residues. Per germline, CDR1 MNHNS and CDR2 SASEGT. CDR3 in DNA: TGTGCCAGCAGTGAAGTCAGGGGGCGCGGCTATGGCTACACCTTC. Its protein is CASSEVRGRGYGYTF.

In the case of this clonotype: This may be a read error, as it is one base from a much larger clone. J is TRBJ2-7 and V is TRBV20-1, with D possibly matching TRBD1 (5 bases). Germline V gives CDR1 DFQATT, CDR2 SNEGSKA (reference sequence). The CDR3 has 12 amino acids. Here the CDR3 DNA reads TGCAGTGCTAGAATCCCAGGGTTCGAGCAGTGCTTC. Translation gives CSARIPGFEQCF.

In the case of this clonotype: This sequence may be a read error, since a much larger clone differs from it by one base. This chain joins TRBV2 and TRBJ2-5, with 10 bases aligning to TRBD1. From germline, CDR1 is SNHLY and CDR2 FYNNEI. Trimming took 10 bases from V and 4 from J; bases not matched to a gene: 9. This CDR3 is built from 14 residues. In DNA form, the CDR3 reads TGTGCCAACGCGCGCGGACAGGGGGGAGAGACCCAGTACTTC. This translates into CANARGQGGETQYF.

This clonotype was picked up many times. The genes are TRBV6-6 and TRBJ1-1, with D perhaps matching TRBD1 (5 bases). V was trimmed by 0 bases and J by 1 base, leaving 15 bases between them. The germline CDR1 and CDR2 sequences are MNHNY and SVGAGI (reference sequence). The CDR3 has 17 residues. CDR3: CASSYSSIGGANTEAFF. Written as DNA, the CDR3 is TGTGCCAGCAGTTACTCGAGTATCGGAGGGGCGAACACTGAAGCTTTCTTT.

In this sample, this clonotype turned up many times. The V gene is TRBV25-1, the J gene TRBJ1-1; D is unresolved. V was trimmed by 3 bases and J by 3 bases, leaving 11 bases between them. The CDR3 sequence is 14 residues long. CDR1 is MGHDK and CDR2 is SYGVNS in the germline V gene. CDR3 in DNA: TGTGCCAGCAGTGAGTGGTCTCAGCACACTGAAGCTTTCTTT. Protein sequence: CASSEWSQHTEAFF.

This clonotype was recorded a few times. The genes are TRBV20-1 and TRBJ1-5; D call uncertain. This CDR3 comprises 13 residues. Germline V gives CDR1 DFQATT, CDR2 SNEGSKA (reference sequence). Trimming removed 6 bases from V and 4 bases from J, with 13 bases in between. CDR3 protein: CSATHGLNQPQHF. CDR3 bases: TGCAGTGCCACACACGGCTTGAATCAGCCCCAGCATTTT.

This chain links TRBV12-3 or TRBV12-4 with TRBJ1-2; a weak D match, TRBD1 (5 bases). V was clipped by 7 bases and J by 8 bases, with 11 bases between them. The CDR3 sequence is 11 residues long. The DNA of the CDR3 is TGTGCCAGCACCGGGGGGAAAGGCTACACCTTC. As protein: CASTGGKGYTF.

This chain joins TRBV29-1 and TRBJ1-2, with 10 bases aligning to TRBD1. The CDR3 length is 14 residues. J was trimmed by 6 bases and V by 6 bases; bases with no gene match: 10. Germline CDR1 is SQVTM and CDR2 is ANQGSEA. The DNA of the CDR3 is TGCAGCGTCGCAACCGGGACAGGGGTCGATGGCTACACCTTC. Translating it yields CSVATGTGVDGYTF. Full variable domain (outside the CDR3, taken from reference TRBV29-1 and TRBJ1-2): SAVISQKPSRDICQRGTSLTIQCQVDSQVTMMFWYRQQPGQSLTLIATANQGSEATYESGFVIDKFPISRPNLTFSTLTVSNMSPEDSSIYLCSVATGTGVDGYTFGSGTRLTVV.

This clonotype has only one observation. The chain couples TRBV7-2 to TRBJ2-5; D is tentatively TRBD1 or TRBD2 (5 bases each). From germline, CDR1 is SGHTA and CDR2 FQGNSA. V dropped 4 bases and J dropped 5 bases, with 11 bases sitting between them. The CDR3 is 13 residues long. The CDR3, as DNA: TGTGCCAGCAGCTACGGGGCCGGGGAGACCCAGTACTTC. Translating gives CASSYGAGETQYF.

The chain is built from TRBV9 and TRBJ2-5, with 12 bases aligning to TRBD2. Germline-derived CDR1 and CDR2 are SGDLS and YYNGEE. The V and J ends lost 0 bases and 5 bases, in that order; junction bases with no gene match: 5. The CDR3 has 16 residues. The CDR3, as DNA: TGTGCCAGCAGCGTAGGACTAGCGGGAGTGTGGGAGACCCAGTACTTC. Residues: CASSVGLAGVWETQYF.

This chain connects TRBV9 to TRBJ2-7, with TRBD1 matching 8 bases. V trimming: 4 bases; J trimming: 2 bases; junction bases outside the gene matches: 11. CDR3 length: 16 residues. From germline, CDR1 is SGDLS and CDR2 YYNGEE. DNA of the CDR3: TGTGCCAGCAGCACCCAGGGCGGGACAGGAACCTACGAGCAGTACTTC. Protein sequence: CASSTQGGTGTYEQYF.

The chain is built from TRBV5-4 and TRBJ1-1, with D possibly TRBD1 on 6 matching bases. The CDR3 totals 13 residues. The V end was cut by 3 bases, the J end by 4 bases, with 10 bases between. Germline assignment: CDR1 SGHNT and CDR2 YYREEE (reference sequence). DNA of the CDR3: TGTGCCAGCAGCTACGGACAGCCCACTGAAGCTTTCTTT. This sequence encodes CASSYGQPTEAFF.

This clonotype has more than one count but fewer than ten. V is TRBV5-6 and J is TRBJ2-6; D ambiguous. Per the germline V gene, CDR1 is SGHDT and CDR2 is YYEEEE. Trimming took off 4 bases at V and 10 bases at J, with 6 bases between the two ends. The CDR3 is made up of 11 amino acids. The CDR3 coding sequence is TGTGCCAGCAGCGTTGAGAACGTCCTGACTTTC. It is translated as CASSVENVLTF.

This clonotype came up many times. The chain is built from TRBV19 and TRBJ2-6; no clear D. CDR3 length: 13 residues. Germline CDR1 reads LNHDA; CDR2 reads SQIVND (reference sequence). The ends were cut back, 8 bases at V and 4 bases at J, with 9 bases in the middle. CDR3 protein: CASSVPGANVLTF. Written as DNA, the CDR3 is TGTGCCAGTTCCGTTCCGGGGGCCAACGTCCTGACTTTC.

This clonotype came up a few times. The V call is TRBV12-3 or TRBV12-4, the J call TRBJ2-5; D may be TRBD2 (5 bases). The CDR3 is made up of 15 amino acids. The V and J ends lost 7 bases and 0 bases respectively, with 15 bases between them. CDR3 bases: TGTGCCAGCACCCCTAGCCTCGCGTACCAAGAGACCCAGTACTTC. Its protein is CASTPSLAYQETQYF.

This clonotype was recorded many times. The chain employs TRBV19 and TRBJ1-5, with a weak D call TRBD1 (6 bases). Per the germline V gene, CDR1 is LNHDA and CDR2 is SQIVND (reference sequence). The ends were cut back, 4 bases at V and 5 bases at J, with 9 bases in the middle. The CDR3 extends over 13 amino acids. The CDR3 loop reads CASSTHRDQPQHF. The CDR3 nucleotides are TGTGCCAGTAGTACCCACAGGGATCAGCCCCAGCATTTT.

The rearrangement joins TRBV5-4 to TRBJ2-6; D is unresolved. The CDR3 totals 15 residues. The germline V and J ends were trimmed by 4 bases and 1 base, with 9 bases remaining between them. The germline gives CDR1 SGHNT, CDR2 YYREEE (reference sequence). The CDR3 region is CASSPWRSGANVLTF. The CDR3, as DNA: TGTGCCAGCAGCCCGTGGCGATCTGGGGCCAACGTCCTGACTTTC.